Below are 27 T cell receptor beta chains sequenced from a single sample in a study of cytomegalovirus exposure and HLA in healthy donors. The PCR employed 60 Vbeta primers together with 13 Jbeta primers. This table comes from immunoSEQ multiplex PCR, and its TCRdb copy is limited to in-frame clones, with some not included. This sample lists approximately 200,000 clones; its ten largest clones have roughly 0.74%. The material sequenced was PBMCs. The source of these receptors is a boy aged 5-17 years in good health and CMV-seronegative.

This CDR3 reads CASSSGTVSELLAKNIQYF. In DNA form, the CDR3 reads TGCGCCAGCAGCTCGGGGACAGTTTCGGAACTCCTAGCCAAAAACATTCAGTACTTC. The chain recombines TRBV5-1 with TRBJ2-4, with TRBD1 identical over 7 bases. Trimming took 3 bases from V and 0 from J; bases not matched to a gene: 15. The CDR3 spans 19 residues. Germline values: CDR1 SGHRS, CDR2 YFSETQ.

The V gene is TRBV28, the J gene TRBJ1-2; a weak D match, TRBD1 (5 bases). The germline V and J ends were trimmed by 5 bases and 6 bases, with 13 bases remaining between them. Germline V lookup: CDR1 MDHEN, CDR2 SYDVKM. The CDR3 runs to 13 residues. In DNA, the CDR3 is TGTGCCAGCAGTGCAGTCTTAGGGGATGGCTACACCTTC. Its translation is CASSAVLGDGYTF.

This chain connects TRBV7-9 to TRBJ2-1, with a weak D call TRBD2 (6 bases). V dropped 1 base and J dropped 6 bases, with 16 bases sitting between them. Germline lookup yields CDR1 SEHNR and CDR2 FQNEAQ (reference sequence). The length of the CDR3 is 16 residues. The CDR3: CASSLVKAGSTNEQFF. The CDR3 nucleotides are TGTGCCAGCAGCTTAGTTAAAGCGGGTTCAACCAATGAGCAGTTCTTC.

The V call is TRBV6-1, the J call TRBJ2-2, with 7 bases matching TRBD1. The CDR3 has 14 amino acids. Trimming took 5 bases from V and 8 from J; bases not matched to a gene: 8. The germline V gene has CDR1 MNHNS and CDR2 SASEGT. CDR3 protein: CASSFLDRSGELFF. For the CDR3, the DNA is TGTGCCAGCAGTTTCCTGGACAGGTCAGGGGAGCTGTTTTTT.

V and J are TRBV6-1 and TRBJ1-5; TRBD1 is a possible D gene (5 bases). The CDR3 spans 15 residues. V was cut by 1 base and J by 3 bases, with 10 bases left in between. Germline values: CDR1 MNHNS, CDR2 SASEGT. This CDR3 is CASSEVTGPNQPQHF. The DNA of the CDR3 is TGTGCCAGCAGTGAAGTAACAGGCCCCAATCAGCCCCAGCATTTT.

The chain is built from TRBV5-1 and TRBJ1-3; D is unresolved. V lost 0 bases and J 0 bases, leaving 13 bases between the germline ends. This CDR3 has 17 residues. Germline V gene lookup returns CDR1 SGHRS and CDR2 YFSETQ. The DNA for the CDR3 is TGCGCCAGCAGCTTGGAACCGACGGGGAGCTCTGGAAACACCATATATTTT. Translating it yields CASSLEPTGSSGNTIYF.

The CDR3 nucleotides are TGTGCCAGTAGTATGAGGGAATTGAGGGGCTACACCTTC. It encodes CASSMRELRGYTF. The V gene is TRBV19, the J gene TRBJ1-2; D remains unclear. The CDR3 has 13 amino acids. Germline V gives CDR1 LNHDA, CDR2 SQIVND (reference sequence). V lost 3 bases, J lost 8 bases, and 13 bases lay in between.

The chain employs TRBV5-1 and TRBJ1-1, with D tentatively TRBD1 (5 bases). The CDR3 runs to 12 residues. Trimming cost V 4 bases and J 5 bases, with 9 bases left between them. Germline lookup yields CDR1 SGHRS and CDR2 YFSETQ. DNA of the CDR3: TGCGCCAGCAGCCCAGGGCGAACTGAAGCTTTCTTT. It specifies CASSPGRTEAFF. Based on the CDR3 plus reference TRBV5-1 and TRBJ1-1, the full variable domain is KAGVTQTPRYLIKTRGQQVTLSCSPISGHRSVSWYQQTPGQGLQFLFEYFSETQRNKGNFPGRFSGRQFSNSRSEMNVSTLELGDSALYLCASSPGRTEAFFGQGTRLTVV.

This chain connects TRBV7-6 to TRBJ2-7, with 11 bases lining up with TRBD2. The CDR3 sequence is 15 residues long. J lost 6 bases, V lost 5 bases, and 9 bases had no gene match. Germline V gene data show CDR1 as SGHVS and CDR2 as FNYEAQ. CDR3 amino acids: CASSPVDSGGAEQYF. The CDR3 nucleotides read TGTGCCAGCAGCCCAGTGGATAGCGGGGGGGCCGAGCAGTACTTC.

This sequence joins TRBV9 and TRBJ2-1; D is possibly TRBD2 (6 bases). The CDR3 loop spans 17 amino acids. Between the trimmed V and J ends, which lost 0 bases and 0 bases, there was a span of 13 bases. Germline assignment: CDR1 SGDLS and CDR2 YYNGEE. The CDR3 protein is CASSVVGGLSSYNEQFF. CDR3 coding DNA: TGTGCCAGCAGCGTAGTGGGGGGTTTGAGCTCCTACAATGAGCAGTTCTTC.

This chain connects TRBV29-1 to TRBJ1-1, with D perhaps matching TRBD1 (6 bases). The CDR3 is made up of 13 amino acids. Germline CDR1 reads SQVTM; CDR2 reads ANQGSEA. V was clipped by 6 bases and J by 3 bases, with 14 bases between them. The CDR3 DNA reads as TGCAGCGTAGGAACGACAGGCCACACTGAAGCTTTCTTT. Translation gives CSVGTTGHTEAFF.

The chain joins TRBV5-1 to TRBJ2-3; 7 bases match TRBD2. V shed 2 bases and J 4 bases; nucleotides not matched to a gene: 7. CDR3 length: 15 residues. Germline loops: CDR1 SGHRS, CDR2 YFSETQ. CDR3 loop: CASSLSGGEADTQYF. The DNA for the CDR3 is TGCGCCAGCAGCTTATCGGGGGGTGAAGCAGATACGCAGTATTTT. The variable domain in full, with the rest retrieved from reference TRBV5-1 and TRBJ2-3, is KAGVTQTPRYLIKTRGQQVTLSCSPISGHRSVSWYQQTPGQGLQFLFEYFSETQRNKGNFPGRFSGRQFSNSRSEMNVSTLELGDSALYLCASSLSGGEADTQYFGPGTRLTVL.

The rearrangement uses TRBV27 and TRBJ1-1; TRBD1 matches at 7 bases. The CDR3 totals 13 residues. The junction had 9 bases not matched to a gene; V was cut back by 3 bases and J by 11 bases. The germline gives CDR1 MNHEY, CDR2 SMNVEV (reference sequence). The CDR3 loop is CASSFRRRGQAFF. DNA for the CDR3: TGTGCCAGCAGTTTCCGGAGACGGGGACAGGCTTTCTTT.

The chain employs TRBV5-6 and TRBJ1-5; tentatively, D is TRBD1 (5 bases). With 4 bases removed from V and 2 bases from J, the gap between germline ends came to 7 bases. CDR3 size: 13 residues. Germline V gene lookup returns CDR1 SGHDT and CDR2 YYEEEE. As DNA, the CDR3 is TGTGCCAGCAGCGGGGGGGGCAATCAGCCCCAGCATTTT. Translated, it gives CASSGGGNQPQHF.

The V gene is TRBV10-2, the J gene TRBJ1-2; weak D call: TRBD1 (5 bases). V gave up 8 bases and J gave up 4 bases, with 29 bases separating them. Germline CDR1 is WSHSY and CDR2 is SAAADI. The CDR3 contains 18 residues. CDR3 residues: CASCGIPPGGEDAYGYTF. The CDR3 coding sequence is TGCGCCAGCTGTGGCATCCCTCCTGGAGGGGAAGACGCCTATGGCTACACCTTC.

The CDR3 protein is CASSLTSGGVEQYF. CDR3 nucleotide sequence: TGTGCCAGCTCACTTACCAGTGGGGGGGTAGAGCAGTACTTC. The chain recombines TRBV18 with TRBJ2-7, with 7 bases that match TRBD2. V lost 4 bases to trimming and J lost 7 bases; unmatched junction nucleotides: 10. CDR1 is KGHSH and CDR2 is LQKENI in the germline V gene. The CDR3 is 14 amino acids.

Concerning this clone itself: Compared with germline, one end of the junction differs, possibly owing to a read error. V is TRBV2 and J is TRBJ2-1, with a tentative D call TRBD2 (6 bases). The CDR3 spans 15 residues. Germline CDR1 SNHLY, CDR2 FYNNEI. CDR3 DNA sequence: TGTGCCAGCAGTAACGACGGGAGCTCCTACAATAAGCAGTTCTTC. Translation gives CASSNDGSSYNKQFF.

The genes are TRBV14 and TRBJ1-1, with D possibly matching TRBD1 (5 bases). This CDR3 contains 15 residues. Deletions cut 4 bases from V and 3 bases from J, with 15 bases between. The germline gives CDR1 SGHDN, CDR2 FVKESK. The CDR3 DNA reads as TGTGCCAGCAGCCCCTTAACTGGGGCGTACACTGAAGCTTTCTTT. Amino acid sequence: CASSPLTGAYTEAFF.

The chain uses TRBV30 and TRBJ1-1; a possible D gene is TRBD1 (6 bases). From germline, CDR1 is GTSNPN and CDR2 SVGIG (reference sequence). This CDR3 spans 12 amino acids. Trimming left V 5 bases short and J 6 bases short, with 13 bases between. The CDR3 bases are TGTGCCTGGGAACAGGGTATCCCTGAAGCTTTCTTT. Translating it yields CAWEQGIPEAFF.

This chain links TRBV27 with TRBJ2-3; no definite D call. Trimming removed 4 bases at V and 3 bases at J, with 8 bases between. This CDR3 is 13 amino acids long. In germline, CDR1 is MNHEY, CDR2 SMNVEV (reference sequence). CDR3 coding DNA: TGTGCCAGCAGTTCCTTCCGGACAGATACGCAGTATTTT. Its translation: CASSSFRTDTQYF.

The DNA for the CDR3 is TGTGCCAGCAGTCCAGGGGGCACTGATGGCTACACCTTC. This sequence encodes CASSPGGTDGYTF. This sequence joins TRBV28 and TRBJ1-2; 8 nucleotides line up with TRBD1. The V gene end was trimmed by 5 bases and the J gene end by 6 bases; junction bases not matched to a gene: 5. This CDR3 contains 13 residues. Germline values: CDR1 MDHEN, CDR2 SYDVKM.

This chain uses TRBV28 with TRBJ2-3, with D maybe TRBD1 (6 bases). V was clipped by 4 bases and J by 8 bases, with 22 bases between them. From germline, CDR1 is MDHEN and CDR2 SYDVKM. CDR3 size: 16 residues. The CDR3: CASSSNTASQGFTQYF. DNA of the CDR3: TGTGCCAGCAGTTCCAATACCGCCTCACAGGGATTTACGCAGTATTTT.

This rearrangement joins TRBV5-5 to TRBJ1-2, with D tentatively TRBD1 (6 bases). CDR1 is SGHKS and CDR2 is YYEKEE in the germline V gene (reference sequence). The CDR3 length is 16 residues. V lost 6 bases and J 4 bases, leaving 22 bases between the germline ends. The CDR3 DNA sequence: TGTGCCAGCACCCTATCTGGCAGGGGCGATACCTATGGCTACACCTTC. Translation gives CASTLSGRGDTYGYTF.

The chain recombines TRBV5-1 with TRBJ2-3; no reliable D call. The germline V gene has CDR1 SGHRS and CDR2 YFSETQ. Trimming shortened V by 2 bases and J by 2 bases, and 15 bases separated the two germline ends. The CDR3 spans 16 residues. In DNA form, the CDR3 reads TGCGCCAGCAGCTTTGGTTTATGGCAGGACACAGATACGCAGTATTTT. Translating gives CASSFGLWQDTDTQYF.

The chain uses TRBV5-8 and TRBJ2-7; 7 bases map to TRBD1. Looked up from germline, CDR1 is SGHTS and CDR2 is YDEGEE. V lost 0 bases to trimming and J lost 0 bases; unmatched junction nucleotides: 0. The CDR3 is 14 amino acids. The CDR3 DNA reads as TGTGCCAGCAGCTTGGGGGACAGCTCCTACGAGCAGTACTTC. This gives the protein CASSLGDSSYEQYF. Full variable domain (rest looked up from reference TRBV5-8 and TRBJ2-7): EAGVTQSPTHLIKTRGQQATLRCSPISGHTSVYWYQQALGLGLQFLLWYDEGEERNRGNFPPRFSGRQFPNYSSELNVNALELEDSALYLCASSLGDSSYEQYFGPGTRLTVT.

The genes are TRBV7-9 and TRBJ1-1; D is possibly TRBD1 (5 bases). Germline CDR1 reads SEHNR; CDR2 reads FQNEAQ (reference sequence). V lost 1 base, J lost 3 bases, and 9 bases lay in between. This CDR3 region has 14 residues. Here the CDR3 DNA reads TGTGCCAGCAGCTTAGGGGGCAGGGACACTGAAGCTTTCTTT. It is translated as CASSLGGRDTEAFF.

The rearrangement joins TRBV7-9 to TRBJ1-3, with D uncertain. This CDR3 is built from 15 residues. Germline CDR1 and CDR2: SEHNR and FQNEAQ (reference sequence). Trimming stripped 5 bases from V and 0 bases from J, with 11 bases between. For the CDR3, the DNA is TGTGCCAGCAGCCCTGAACTAGACTCTGGAAACACCATATATTTT. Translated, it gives CASSPELDSGNTIYF.